The source of this TCR beta chain is a study of cytomegalovirus exposure and HLA in healthy donors. The CDR3 totals 15 residues. Looked up from germline, CDR1 is MDHEN and CDR2 is SYDVKM. V dropped 8 bases and J dropped 0 bases, with 15 bases sitting between them. As regards this clone: Its antigen is undetermined.

It was with 60 Vbeta and 13 Jbeta primers that the PCR ran. The table came from immunoSEQ multiplex PCR; TCRdb's copy has only in-frame clones and leaves some out. The table records about 160,000 clones, approximately 80% of them present only once. Points from the study as a whole: Rates of TCR association differed by HLA locus in a later analysis, with DRB1 highest and HLA-C lowest. In a later analysis, donors in an Asian-associated ancestry cluster reportedly had fewer N-insertions in productive TCRs than the cohort mean. Across donors, most TCRs were seen rarely, yet some public ones were widespread. Several top significant clusters appeared, in a later analysis, to be linked to common viral pathogens.

This clonotype was sampled from a woman aged 45 to 65 in good health and CMV-seronegative. The rearrangement uses TRBV28 and TRBJ2-3, with a tentative D call TRBD2 (6 bases). Sequencing was performed on PBMCs. This chain's CDR3 is CASLEFGGSTDTQYF. CDR3 DNA sequence: TGTGCCAGCCTTGAATTCGGGGGAAGCACAGATACGCAGTATTTT.